The present T cell receptor beta chain was sequenced within a study of cytomegalovirus exposure and HLA in healthy donors. For this clone: Its antigen is unidentified.

CDR1 is GTSNPN, CDR2 SVGIG, per germline (reference sequence). Trimming shortened V by 2 bases and J by 6 bases, and 14 bases separated the two germline ends. This CDR3 region has 13 residues. Use of 60 Vbeta and 13 Jbeta primers characterized the PCR. Here immunoSEQ multiplex PCR was the method, and the copy in TCRdb shows in-frame clones only, minus some. This repertoire shows about 200,000 clones, around 86% found once; its top ten account for roughly 2.5%. Study findings and constraints: A later analysis showed TCR association rates differing by HLA locus, peaking at DRB1 and lowest at HLA-C.

The sample taken for sequencing was PBMCs. The V call is TRBV30, the J call TRBJ2-7; possibly TRBD1 for D (5 bases). This sequence was found in a woman aged 40 to 49 in good health and CMV-seronegative. Here the CDR3 DNA reads TGTGCCTGGAGTAGGGGTCTCCACGCCGAGCAGTACTTC. Residues: CAWSRGLHAEQYF. The full variable domain, in which reference TRBV30 and TRBJ2-7 provide the parts outside the CDR3, is SQTIHQWPATLVQPVGSPLSLECTVEGTSNPNLYWYRQAAGRGLQLLFYSVGIGQISSEVPQNLSASRPQDRQFILSSKKLLLSDSGFYLCAWSRGLHAEQYFGPGTRLTVT.